Listed below are T cell receptor beta chains from one sample, sequenced in a study of blood T cells in healthy people across ages. TCRdb independently ran MiXCR on the 5' RACE reads; one entry per CDR3 protein. The data show approximately 800,000 distinct CDR3 sequences, 46% seen once. Sequenced sample: blood. The receptors were sampled from a man aged 80 or over in good health. CDR3s include the opening cysteine and the closing phenylalanine or tryptophan. Fields, in order: V gene, clone size, CDR3 length, D gene, J gene, CDR3 protein, CDR3 DNA. The D gene is left open where the match is weak. A clone size is listed for some rows: how often the clone was seen (once, few, many), or a class if it is expanded.

>TRBV3-1|few|14|.|TRBJ2-7
CASRRTEPPYEQYF
TGTGCCAGCAGGCGCACGGAGCCGCCCTACGAGCAGTACTTC
>TRBV20-1|.|14|TRBD2|TRBJ2-3
CSATLAGVLDTQYF
TGCAGTGCAACACTAGCGGGAGTGTTGGATACGCAGTATTTT
>TRBV10-3|.|16|.|TRBJ2-1
CAISDSRGAQYNEQFF
TGTGCCATCAGTGATTCCCGGGGGGCGCAGTACAATGAGCAGTTCTTC
>TRBV27|.|14|TRBD1|TRBJ1-6
CASTQDRGQSPLHF
TGTGCCAGCACCCAGGACAGGGGGCAATCACCCCTCCACTTT
>TRBV2|.|15|TRBD2|TRBJ2-1
CASSDSGGVYNEQFF
TGTGCCAGCAGTGACAGCGGGGGGGTATACAATGAGCAGTTCTTC
>TRBV12-3/TRBV12-4|.|15|TRBD2|TRBJ2-7
CASSPLAGRVYEQYF
TGTGCCAGCAGTCCTCTAGCGGGAAGGGTCTACGAGCAGTACTTC
>TRBV5-1|once|13|.|TRBJ2-1
CASSLGRAEKQFF
TGCGCCAGCAGCCTGGGACGGGCCGAAAAGCAGTTCTTC
>TRBV20-1|few|11|TRBD1|TRBJ1-1
CSAPPDRDAFF
TGCAGTGCTCCCCCCGACAGGGACGCTTTCTTT
>TRBV5-1|few|16|.|TRBJ2-1
CASSPRPAGSGHEQFF
TGCGCCAGCAGCCCGCGTCCGGCCGGAAGCGGTCATGAGCAGTTCTTC
>TRBV15|few|15|.|TRBJ2-7
CATSRDLGVTREQYF
TGTGCCACCAGCAGAGATTTAGGGGTCACGCGAGAGCAGTACTTC
>TRBV28|few|14|.|TRBJ1-4
CASSLSNLNEKLFF
TGTGCCAGCAGCCTGAGTAATCTGAATGAAAAACTGTTTTTT
>TRBV12-3/TRBV12-4|medium-sized|15|.|TRBJ2-3
CASSFGGPSTDTQYF
TGTGCCAGCAGCTTCGGGGGACCTAGCACAGATACGCAGTATTTT
>TRBV6-5|.|14|.|TRBJ2-3
CASSRGAATDTQYF
TGTGCCAGCAGTCGGGGAGCGGCCACAGATACGCAGTATTTT
>TRBV3-1|.|14|.|TRBJ2-7
CASSGGAIYYEQYF
TGTGCCAGCAGTGGGGGGGCTATCTACTACGAGCAGTACTTC
>TRBV9|.|15|.|TRBJ2-1
CASSVVGASYNEQFF
TGTGCCAGCAGCGTTGTGGGAGCCTCCTACAATGAGCAGTTCTTC
>TRBV27|many|16|.|TRBJ2-2
CASSLGRQRATGELFF
TGTGCCAGCAGTTTAGGGCGACAGAGGGCCACCGGGGAGCTGTTTTTT
>TRBV7-2|once|13|.|TRBJ2-5
CASNIGGYNEQYF
TGTGCCAGCAACATAGGAGGCTACAATGAGCAGTACTTC
>TRBV6-1|.|16|.|TRBJ2-3
CASSGFPGSALDTQYF
TGTGCCAGCAGTGGATTCCCGGGTAGCGCCCTTGATACGCAGTATTTT
>TRBV6-4|.|15|TRBD2|TRBJ2-3
CASSEGRAGTDTQYF
TGTGCCAGCAGTGAAGGACGAGCGGGAACAGATACGCAGTATTTT
>TRBV6-2/TRBV6-3|many|13|.|TRBJ2-7
CASSSGVVYEQYF
TGTGCCAGCAGCTCGGGAGTTGTTTACGAGCAGTACTTC
>TRBV29-1|few|12|TRBD2|TRBJ2-5
CSAKREYNEQYF
TGCAGCGCAAAGCGGGAATACAATGAGCAGTACTTC
>TRBV27|.|15|TRBD2|TRBJ2-7
CANSFTGTSGDEQYF
TGTGCCAACAGTTTCACAGGGACTAGCGGGGACGAGCAGTACTTC
>TRBV28|few|16|TRBD1|TRBJ2-5
CASSTRQGATQETQYF
TGTGCCAGCAGTACGCGACAGGGTGCTACCCAAGAGACCCAGTACTTC
>TRBV12-3/TRBV12-4|.|17|TRBD2|TRBJ2-3
CASSLREGLAGADTQYF
TGTGCCAGCAGTTTACGGGAGGGACTAGCGGGAGCGGATACGCAGTATTTT
>TRBV7-2|.|14|.|TRBJ2-1
CASSFLTRTDEQFF
TGTGCCAGCAGCTTCCTTACAAGGACCGATGAGCAGTTCTTC
>TRBV20-1|.|18|TRBD2|TRBJ2-1
CSASASGGWAGDEGEQFF
TGCAGTGCTAGCGCTAGTGGTGGTTGGGCGGGAGATGAGGGCGAGCAGTTCTTC
>TRBV11-2|.|14|.|TRBJ1-5
CASSLAGRYQPQHF
TGTGCCAGCAGCTTAGCAGGGAGGTATCAGCCCCAGCATTTT
>TRBV29-1|few|12|.|TRBJ1-5
CSVGALDQPQHF
TGCAGCGTTGGAGCTTTGGATCAGCCCCAGCATTTT
>TRBV20-1|.|16|TRBD2|TRBJ2-2
CSASGLAEPNTGELFF
TGCAGTGCTAGTGGCCTAGCGGAACCTAACACCGGGGAGCTGTTTTTT
>TRBV28|.|13|TRBD1|TRBJ1-2
CASRRDSGYGYTF
TGTGCCAGCAGACGGGACAGCGGCTATGGCTACACCTTC
>TRBV5-1|.|15|TRBD1|TRBJ2-5
CASSFQTGPSETQYF
TGCGCCAGCAGCTTCCAGACAGGGCCCTCGGAGACCCAGTACTTC
>TRBV18|.|15|.|TRBJ2-3
CASSPEVGGRDTKYF
TGTGCCAGCTCACCCGAGGTCGGAGGTCGGGATACGAAGTATTTT
>TRBV20-1|.|14|.|TRBJ2-5
CSAKYREEGNEQYF
TGCAGTGCTAAATATCGGGAAGAGGGCAATGAGCAGTACTTC
>TRBV6-2/TRBV6-3|few|16|.|TRBJ2-7
CASSILLRTRGYEQYF
TGTGCCAGCTCTATTCTGCTCAGGACAAGGGGATACGAGCAGTACTTC